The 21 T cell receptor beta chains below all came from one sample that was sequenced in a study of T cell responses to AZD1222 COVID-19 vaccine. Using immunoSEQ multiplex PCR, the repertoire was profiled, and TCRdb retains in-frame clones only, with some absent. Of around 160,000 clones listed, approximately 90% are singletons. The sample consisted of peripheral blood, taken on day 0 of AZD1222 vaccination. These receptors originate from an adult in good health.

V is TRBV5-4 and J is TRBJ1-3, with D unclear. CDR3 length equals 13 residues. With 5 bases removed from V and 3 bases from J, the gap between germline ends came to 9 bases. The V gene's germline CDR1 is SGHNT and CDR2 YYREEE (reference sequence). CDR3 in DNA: TGTGCCAGCAGACGAGGAGGTGGAAACACCATATATTTT. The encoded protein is CASRRGGGNTIYF.

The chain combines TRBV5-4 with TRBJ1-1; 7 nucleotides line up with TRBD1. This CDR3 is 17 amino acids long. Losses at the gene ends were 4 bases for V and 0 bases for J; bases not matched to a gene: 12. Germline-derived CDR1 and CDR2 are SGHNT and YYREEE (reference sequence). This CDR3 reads CASSRTGRGSLNTEAFF. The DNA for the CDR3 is TGTGCCAGCAGCCGGACAGGTCGGGGATCGCTGAACACTGAAGCTTTCTTT. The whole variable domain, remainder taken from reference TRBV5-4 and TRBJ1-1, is ETGVTQSPTHLIKTRGQQVTLRCSSQSGHNTVSWYQQALGQGPQFIFQYYREEENGRGNFPPRFSGLQFPNYSSELNVNALELDDSALYLCASSRTGRGSLNTEAFFGQGTRLTVV.

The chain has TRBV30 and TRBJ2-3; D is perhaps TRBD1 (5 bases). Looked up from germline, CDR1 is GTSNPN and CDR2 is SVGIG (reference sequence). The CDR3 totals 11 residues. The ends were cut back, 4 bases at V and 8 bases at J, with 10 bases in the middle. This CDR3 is CAWTGQGTQYF. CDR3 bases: TGTGCCTGGACTGGACAAGGTACGCAGTATTTT.

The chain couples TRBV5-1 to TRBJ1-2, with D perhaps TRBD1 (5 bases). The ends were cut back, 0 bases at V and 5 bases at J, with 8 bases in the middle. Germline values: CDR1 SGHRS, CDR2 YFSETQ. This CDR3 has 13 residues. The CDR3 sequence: CASSLEAGYGYTF. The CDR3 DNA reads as TGCGCCAGCAGCTTGGAGGCAGGGTATGGCTACACCTTC. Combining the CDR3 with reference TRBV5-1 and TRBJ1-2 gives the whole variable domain KAGVTQTPRYLIKTRGQQVTLSCSPISGHRSVSWYQQTPGQGLQFLFEYFSETQRNKGNFPGRFSGRQFSNSRSEMNVSTLELGDSALYLCASSLEAGYGYTFGSGTRLTVV.

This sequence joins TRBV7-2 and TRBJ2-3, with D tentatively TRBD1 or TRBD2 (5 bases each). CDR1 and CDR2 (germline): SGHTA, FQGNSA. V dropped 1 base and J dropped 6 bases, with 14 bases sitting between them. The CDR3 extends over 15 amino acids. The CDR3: CASSLGDLGPDTQYF. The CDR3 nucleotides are TGTGCCAGCAGCTTAGGGGACCTCGGCCCCGATACGCAGTATTTT.

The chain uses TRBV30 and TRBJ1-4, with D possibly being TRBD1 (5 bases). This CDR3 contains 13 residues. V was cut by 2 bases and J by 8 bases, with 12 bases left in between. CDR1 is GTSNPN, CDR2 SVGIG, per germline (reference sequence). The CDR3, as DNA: TGTGCCTGGAGTAGGCAGGGTGGGGAAAAACTGTTTTTT. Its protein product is CAWSRQGGEKLFF.

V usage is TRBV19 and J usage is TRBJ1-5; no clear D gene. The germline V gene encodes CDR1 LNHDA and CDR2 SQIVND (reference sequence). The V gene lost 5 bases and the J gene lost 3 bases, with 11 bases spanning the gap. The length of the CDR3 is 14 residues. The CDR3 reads CASSGWQFNQPQHF. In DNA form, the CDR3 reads TGTGCCAGTAGTGGGTGGCAGTTCAATCAGCCCCAGCATTTT.

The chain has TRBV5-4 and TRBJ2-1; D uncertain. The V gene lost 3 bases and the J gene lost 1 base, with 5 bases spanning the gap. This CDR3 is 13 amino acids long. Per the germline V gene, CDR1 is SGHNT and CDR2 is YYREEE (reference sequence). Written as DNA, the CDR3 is TGTGCCAGCAGCTCTCCTTCCTACAATGAGCAGTTCTTC. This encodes CASSSPSYNEQFF.

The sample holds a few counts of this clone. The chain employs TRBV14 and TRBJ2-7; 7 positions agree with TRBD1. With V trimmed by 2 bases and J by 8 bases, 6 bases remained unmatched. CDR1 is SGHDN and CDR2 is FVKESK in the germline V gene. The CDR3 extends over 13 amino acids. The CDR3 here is CASSQTNRGQQYF. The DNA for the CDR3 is TGTGCCAGCAGCCAAACGAACAGGGGTCAGCAGTACTTC.

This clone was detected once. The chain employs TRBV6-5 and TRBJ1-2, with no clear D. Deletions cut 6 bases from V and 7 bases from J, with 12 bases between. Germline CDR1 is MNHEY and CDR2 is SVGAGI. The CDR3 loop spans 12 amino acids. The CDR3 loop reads CASRGWQLGYTF. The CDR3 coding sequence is TGTGCCAGCAGGGGTTGGCAACTTGGCTACACCTTC.

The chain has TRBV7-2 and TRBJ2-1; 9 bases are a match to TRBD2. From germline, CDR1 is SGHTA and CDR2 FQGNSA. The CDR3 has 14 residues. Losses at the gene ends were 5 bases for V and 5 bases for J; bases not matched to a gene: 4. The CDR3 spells CASSVGLANNEQFF. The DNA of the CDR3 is TGTGCCAGCAGCGTGGGACTAGCCAACAATGAGCAGTTCTTC.

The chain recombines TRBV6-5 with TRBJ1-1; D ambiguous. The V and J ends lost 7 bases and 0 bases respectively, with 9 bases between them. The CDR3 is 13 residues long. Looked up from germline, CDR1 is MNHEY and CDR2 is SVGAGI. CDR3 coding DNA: TGTGCCAGCAAAGGGCCCTTGAACACTGAAGCTTTCTTT. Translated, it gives CASKGPLNTEAFF.

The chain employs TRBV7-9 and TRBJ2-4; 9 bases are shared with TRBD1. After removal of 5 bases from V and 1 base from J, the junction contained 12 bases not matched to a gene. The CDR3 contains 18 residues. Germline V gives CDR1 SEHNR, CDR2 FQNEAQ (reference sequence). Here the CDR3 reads CASSTRRDRAGAKNIQYF. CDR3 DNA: TGTGCCAGCAGCACTCGTCGGGACAGGGCGGGGGCCAAAAACATTCAGTACTTC.

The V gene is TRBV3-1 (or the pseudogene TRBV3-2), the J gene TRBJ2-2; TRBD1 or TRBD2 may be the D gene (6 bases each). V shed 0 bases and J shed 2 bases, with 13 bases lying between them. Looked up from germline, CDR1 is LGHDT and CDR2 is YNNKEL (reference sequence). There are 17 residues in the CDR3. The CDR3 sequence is CASSQDGTGANTGELFF. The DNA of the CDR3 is TGTGCCAGCAGCCAAGATGGTACGGGGGCCAACACCGGGGAGCTGTTTTTT.

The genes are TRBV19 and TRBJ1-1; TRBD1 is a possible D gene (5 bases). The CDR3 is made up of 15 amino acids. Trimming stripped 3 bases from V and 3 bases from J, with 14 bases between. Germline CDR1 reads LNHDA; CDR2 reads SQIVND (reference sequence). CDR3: CASSIFQGRDTEAFF. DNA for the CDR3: TGTGCCAGTAGTATCTTCCAGGGACGTGACACTGAAGCTTTCTTT. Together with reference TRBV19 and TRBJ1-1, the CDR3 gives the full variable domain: DGGITQSPKYLFRKEGQNVTLSCEQNLNHDAMYWYRQDPGQGLRLIYYSQIVNDFQKGDIAEGYSVSREKKESFPLTVTSAQKNPTAFYLCASSIFQGRDTEAFFGQGTRLTVV.

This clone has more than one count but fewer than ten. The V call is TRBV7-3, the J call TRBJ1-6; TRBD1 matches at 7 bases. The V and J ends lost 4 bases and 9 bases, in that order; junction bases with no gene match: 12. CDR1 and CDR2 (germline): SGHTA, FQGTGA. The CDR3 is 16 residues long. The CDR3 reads CASSSQSGTASSPLHF. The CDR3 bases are TGTGCCAGCAGCTCGCAATCCGGGACAGCCAGTTCACCCCTCCACTTT.

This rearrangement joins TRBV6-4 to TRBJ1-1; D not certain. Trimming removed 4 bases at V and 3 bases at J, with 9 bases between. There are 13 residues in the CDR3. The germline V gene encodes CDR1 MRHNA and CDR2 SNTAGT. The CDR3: CASSGTADTEAFF. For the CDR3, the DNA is TGTGCCAGCAGTGGGACTGCCGACACTGAAGCTTTCTTT.

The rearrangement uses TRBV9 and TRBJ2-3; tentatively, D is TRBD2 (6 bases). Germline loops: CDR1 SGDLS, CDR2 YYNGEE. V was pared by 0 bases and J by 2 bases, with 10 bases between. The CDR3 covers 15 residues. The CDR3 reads CASSVAQRATDTQYF. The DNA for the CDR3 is TGTGCCAGCAGCGTAGCTCAGCGGGCCACAGATACGCAGTATTTT.

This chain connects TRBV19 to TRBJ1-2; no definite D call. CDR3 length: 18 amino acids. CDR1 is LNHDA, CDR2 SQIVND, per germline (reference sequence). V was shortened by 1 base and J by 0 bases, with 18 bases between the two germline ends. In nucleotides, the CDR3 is TGTGCCAGTAGTATAGTCTTCAGTCCGAACTTCGCTAACTATGGCTACACCTTC. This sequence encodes CASSIVFSPNFANYGYTF.

This CDR3 is CASTLGQGNYEQYF. The CDR3 nucleotides are TGTGCCAGCACCCTCGGACAGGGGAACTACGAGCAGTACTTC. The V gene is TRBV11-1, the J gene TRBJ2-7, with 9 bases matching TRBD1. This CDR3 is 14 amino acids long. Trimming took 7 bases from V and 3 from J; bases not matched to a gene: 7. The germline gives CDR1 SGHAT, CDR2 FQDESV (reference sequence).

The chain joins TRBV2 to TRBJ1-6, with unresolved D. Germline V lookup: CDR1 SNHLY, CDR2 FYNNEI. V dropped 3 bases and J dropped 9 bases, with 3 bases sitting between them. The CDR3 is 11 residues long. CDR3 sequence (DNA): TGTGCCAGCAGTGACCTTTCACCCCTCCACTTT. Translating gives CASSDLSPLHF. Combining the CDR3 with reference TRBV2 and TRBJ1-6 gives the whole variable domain EPEVTQTPSHQVTQMGQEVILRCVPISNHLYFYWYRQILGQKVEFLVSFYNNEISEKSEIFDDQFSVERPDGSNFTLKIRSTKLEDSAMYFCASSDLSPLHFGNGTRLTVT.